The next 4 T cell receptor beta chains were all read from a single sample in a study of cytomegalovirus exposure and HLA in healthy donors. A multiplex PCR was run with 60 Vbeta primers and 13 Jbeta primers. Profiled with immunoSEQ multiplex PCR; TCRdb holds only in-frame clones, not every one. Here the sample spans under 150,000 clones, around 73% being singletons. Sequenced sample: PBMCs. Receptors originate from a human donor in good health.

The genes are TRBV10-2 and TRBJ1-1, with a possible D match to TRBD1 (5 bases). The germline V gene has CDR1 WSHSY and CDR2 SAAADI. The CDR3 is made up of 14 amino acids. V gave up 6 bases and J gave up 0 bases, with 11 bases separating them. Here the CDR3 reads CASRKDSLNTEAFF. CDR3 sequence (DNA): TGCGCCAGCAGGAAAGACAGTTTGAACACTGAAGCTTTCTTT.

This chain joins TRBV7-9 and TRBJ2-7; a possible D gene is TRBD2 (6 bases). The CDR3 extends over 15 amino acids. Trimming cost V 5 bases and J 4 bases, with 18 bases left between them. Germline V gives CDR1 SEHNR, CDR2 FQNEAQ (reference sequence). CDR3 bases: TGTGCCAGCAGCCCACCTGGGACTTCCGCATACGAGCAGTACTTC. Translation: CASSPPGTSAYEQYF.

The chain has TRBV5-1 and TRBJ2-5; TRBD1 matches 11 bases. CDR1 and CDR2 from the germline V gene are SGHRS and YFSETQ. V shed 0 bases, J shed 9 bases, and the junction held 7 bases outside the gene matches. This CDR3 region has 15 residues. The CDR3 protein is CASSLDGTGGRAQYF. CDR3 nucleotides: TGCGCCAGCAGCTTGGACGGGACAGGGGGTCGGGCCCAGTACTTC.

The rearrangement links TRBV5-8 to TRBJ2-2; 9 nucleotides line up with TRBD1. The CDR3 is made up of 16 amino acids. Trimming took 4 bases from V and 3 from J; bases not matched to a gene: 7. The V gene's germline CDR1 is SGHTS and CDR2 YDEGEE. DNA for the CDR3: TGTGCCAGCAGCCGAACGGACAGGGGAGACACCGGGGAGCTGTTTTTT. It translates to CASSRTDRGDTGELFF.